These 22 T cell receptor beta chains came from one sample sequenced in a study of blood T cell repertoires in COVID-19. Only in-frame clones appear in the TCRdb table, and some are missing; sequencing was by immunoSEQ multiplex PCR. The sample includes around 150,000 clones, roughly 79% seen only once; the top ten take about a fifth. Material for sequencing was peripheral blood. These receptors were taken from a woman aged 80 or over with acute or convalescent COVID-19.

The genes are TRBV5-6 and TRBJ1-1, with D tentatively TRBD1 (5 bases). CDR1 and CDR2 (germline): SGHDT, YYEEEE. V shed 5 bases and J shed 4 bases, with 12 bases lying between them. This CDR3 is 13 amino acids long. Written as DNA, the CDR3 is TGTGCCAGCAGATCACAGGCTTCCACTGAAGCTTTCTTT. It specifies CASRSQASTEAFF.

This chain joins TRBV6-2 or TRBV6-3 and TRBJ1-5; D possibly corresponds to TRBD1 (5 bases). Trimming cost V 5 bases and J 7 bases, with 12 bases left between them. CDR1 is MNHEY, CDR2 SVGEGT, per germline. The length of the CDR3 is 13 residues. CDR3: CASSRGGDQPQHF. The CDR3 region has the DNA TGTGCCAGCAGTCGGGGAGGGGACCAGCCCCAGCATTTT.

This clone was seen more than once but under ten times. The chain couples TRBV5-4 to TRBJ2-7; D might be TRBD1 (5 bases). Germline V gene sequence: CDR1 SGHNT, CDR2 YYREEE (reference sequence). Trimming stripped 4 bases from V and 3 bases from J, with 14 bases between. The CDR3 is 14 residues long. In nucleotides, the CDR3 is TGTGCCAGCAGCCCCAGGGCAGGCGACTACGAGCAGTACTTC. As protein: CASSPRAGDYEQYF.

The genes are TRBV9 and TRBJ2-3; D ambiguous. Germline lookup yields CDR1 SGDLS and CDR2 YYNGEE. Trimming left V 2 bases short and J 6 bases short, with 10 bases between. This CDR3 region has 13 residues. CDR3 sequence (DNA): TGTGCCAGCAGCGTCGCAGGTCTCGATACGCAGTATTTT. Translating it yields CASSVAGLDTQYF.

The rearrangement joins TRBV11-2 to TRBJ1-1, with 9 bases aligning to TRBD1. Germline-derived CDR1 and CDR2 are SGHAT and FQNNGV. The CDR3 is 15 amino acids. Trimming removed 5 bases from V and 0 bases from J; junction bases left unmatched: 4. The CDR3 DNA reads TGTGCCAGCAGCGCCGGGACAGGGATGAACACTGAAGCTTTCTTT. The encoded protein is CASSAGTGMNTEAFF.

This clone is a singleton in its sample. The V and J genes are TRBV28 and TRBJ1-6; TRBD1 matches 8 bases. This CDR3 spans 16 amino acids. Germline CDR1 reads MDHEN; CDR2 reads SYDVKM. V shed 3 bases, J shed 3 bases, and the junction held 4 bases outside the gene matches. CDR3 in amino acids: CASSFAGTGYNSPLHF. The DNA of the CDR3 is TGTGCCAGCAGTTTCGCCGGGACAGGCTATAATTCACCCCTCCACTTT.

V and J are TRBV20-1 and TRBJ2-3; D is unclear. Germline CDR1 reads DFQATT; CDR2 reads SNEGSKA (reference sequence). The V end was cut by 3 bases, the J end by 4 bases, with 8 bases between. This CDR3 spans 12 amino acids. CDR3 sequence reads: CSASGNSDTQYF. The CDR3, as DNA: TGCAGTGCTAGTGGTAACTCAGATACGCAGTATTTT.

The chain carries TRBV7-9 and TRBJ2-7; a possible D gene is TRBD2 (6 bases). V was pared by 5 bases and J by 0 bases, with 8 bases between. Germline values: CDR1 SEHNR, CDR2 FQNEAQ (reference sequence). The CDR3 has 13 amino acids. The CDR3 spells CASSRDSSYEQYF. The CDR3 bases are TGTGCCAGCAGCCGGGACTCCTCCTACGAGCAGTACTTC.

The DNA for the CDR3 is TGTGCCAGTAATACGACGCCCGGAGGGCTCAATTCACCCCTCCACTTT. It codes for CASNTTPGGLNSPLHF. The chain recombines TRBV19 with TRBJ1-6; D is unresolved. The CDR3 is 16 residues long. In germline, CDR1 is LNHDA, CDR2 SQIVND (reference sequence). V was shortened by 7 bases and J by 7 bases, with 20 bases between the two germline ends. Based on the CDR3 plus reference TRBV19 and TRBJ1-6, the full variable domain is DGGITQSPKYLFRKEGQNVTLSCEQNLNHDAMYWYRQDPGQGLRLIYYSQIVNDFQKGDIAEGYSVSREKKESFPLTVTSAQKNPTAFYLCASNTTPGGLNSPLHFGNGTRLTVT.

There are a few counts of this clone. The chain carries TRBV14 and TRBJ2-7, with no clear D. Germline V gene lookup returns CDR1 SGHDN and CDR2 FVKESK. This CDR3 has 13 amino acids. The V end was cut by 2 bases, the J end by 6 bases, with 11 bases between. The CDR3 region has the DNA TGTGCCAGCAGCCAATCCCGCGCCGCCGAGCAGTACTTC. Protein: CASSQSRAAEQYF.

The chain has TRBV29-1 and TRBJ2-7; D perhaps matches TRBD2 (5 bases). This CDR3 spans 13 amino acids. Germline CDR1 reads SQVTM; CDR2 reads ANQGSEA. V gave up 4 bases and J gave up 0 bases, with 10 bases separating them. CDR3 residues: CSVGRGSSYEQYF. The DNA for the CDR3 is TGCAGCGTTGGACGAGGGTCCTCCTACGAGCAGTACTTC.

The chain uses TRBV5-4 and TRBJ1-1, with TRBD1 identical over 7 bases. Germline trimming cut 4 bases from V and 6 bases from J; bases unmatched to any gene: 15. CDR1 SGHNT and CDR2 YYREEE come from the germline V gene (reference sequence). The CDR3 consists of 16 residues. The CDR3 DNA sequence: TGTGCCAGCAGCGCCCCGGGACAGAGAGGGAAGGCTGAAGCTTTCTTT. Protein: CASSAPGQRGKAEAFF.

The chain has TRBV25-1 and TRBJ1-1; D is uncertain. Between the trimmed V and J ends, which lost 2 bases and 4 bases, there was a span of 11 bases. CDR3 length equals 14 residues. CDR1 is MGHDK and CDR2 is SYGVNS in the germline V gene. The CDR3 DNA reads as TGTGCCAGCAGTGAAGGAAGAGGTATCACTGAAGCTTTCTTT. This encodes CASSEGRGITEAFF.

V usage is TRBV6-4 and J usage is TRBJ2-5, with TRBD1 matching over 7 bases. The CDR3 loop spans 15 amino acids. J gave up 5 bases and V 5 bases, and 11 bases lay outside the gene matches. CDR1 is MRHNA, CDR2 SNTAGT, per germline. CDR3 in DNA: TGTGCCAGCAGTCCGACAGGGAGTGGGTTCGAGACCCAGTACTTC. As protein: CASSPTGSGFETQYF.

This clone has just a few counts. CDR3 coding DNA: TGTGCCACCAGCAGAGCGGACAGGAACTATGGCTACACCTTC. This gives the protein CATSRADRNYGYTF. This sequence joins TRBV15 and TRBJ1-2, with 7 bases fitting TRBD1. The CDR3 runs 14 residues. Per the germline V gene, CDR1 is LNHNV and CDR2 is YYDKDF (reference sequence). Trimming cost V 1 base and J 2 bases; bases outside gene matches: 1.

This clone was picked up one time. V is TRBV9 and J is TRBJ1-1, with 8 bases that match TRBD1. Losses at the gene ends were 4 bases for V and 4 bases for J; bases not matched to a gene: 9. This CDR3 has 15 amino acids. Germline CDR1 SGDLS, CDR2 YYNGEE. CDR3 nucleotide sequence: TGTGCCAGCAGCCCCCGACAGGGGTTGGGCACTGAAGCTTTCTTT. Translation gives CASSPRQGLGTEAFF.

In its sample, this clone was seen a few times. The genes are TRBV9 and TRBJ2-1, with 7 bases fitting TRBD1. The CDR3 totals 14 residues. The V and J ends lost 2 bases and 10 bases, in that order; junction bases with no gene match: 9. The V gene's germline CDR1 is SGDLS and CDR2 YYNGEE. The CDR3 sequence is CASSVRDRSVEQFF. The CDR3 bases are TGTGCCAGCAGCGTCCGGGACAGATCGGTGGAGCAGTTCTTC.

The chain couples TRBV6-5 to TRBJ1-2, with 7 bases matching TRBD1. The V gene's germline CDR1 is MNHEY and CDR2 SVGAGI. The length of the CDR3 is 13 residues. Trimming took 4 bases from V and 3 from J; bases not matched to a gene: 2. Here the CDR3 DNA reads TGTGCCAGCAGTTCAGGACAGGACTATGGCTACACCTTC. Amino acid sequence: CASSSGQDYGYTF.

This rearrangement joins TRBV30 to TRBJ1-1, with TRBD1 matching over 7 bases. Trimming removed 5 bases from V and 3 bases from J; junction bases left unmatched: 6. This CDR3 has 13 amino acids. Germline CDR1 GTSNPN, CDR2 SVGIG (reference sequence). The CDR3 sequence is CAWGETGYTEAFF. The DNA of the CDR3 is TGTGCCTGGGGGGAGACAGGGTACACTGAAGCTTTCTTT.

The chain employs TRBV9 and TRBJ2-1; 11 bases agree with TRBD2. The germline V gene encodes CDR1 SGDLS and CDR2 YYNGEE. This CDR3 spans 16 amino acids. With V trimmed by 2 bases and J by 6 bases, 7 bases remained unmatched. CDR3 nucleotides: TGTGCCAGCAGCGTTACTAGCGGGAGAAATAGCAATGAGCAGTTCTTC. This gives the protein CASSVTSGRNSNEQFF.

The chain employs TRBV7-6 and TRBJ2-1, with TRBD2 matching 11 bases. The junction had 6 bases not matched to a gene; V was cut back by 5 bases and J by 6 bases. Germline loops: CDR1 SGHVS, CDR2 FNYEAQ. CDR3 length: 15 amino acids. This CDR3 is CASSGTSGSGNEQFF. CDR3 coding DNA: TGTGCCAGCAGCGGCACTAGCGGGAGTGGCAATGAGCAGTTCTTC.

This chain joins TRBV5-1 and TRBJ2-7; 8 bases match TRBD1. Trimming at V came to 0 bases and at J to 2 bases, leaving 7 bases not matched to a gene. This CDR3 is built from 16 residues. Germline V lookup: CDR1 SGHRS, CDR2 YFSETQ. For the CDR3, the DNA is TGCGCCAGCAGCTTGGGGCCGGGACAGGCAACCTACGAGCAGTACTTC. The encoded protein is CASSLGPGQATYEQYF.